A selection of T cell receptor beta chains follows, all from one sample in a study of shared clonotypes between healthy human individuals. Profiled with immunoSEQ multiplex PCR; TCRdb holds only in-frame clones, not every one. Of about 2.3 million clones listed, approximately 90% were seen once; the top ten hold 0.3% to 0.45%. The specimen sequenced was naive CD4+ T cells from PBMCs. The receptors stem from a man younger than 35 in good health. Some clones in this sample may be carry-over from other donors' samples. Both conserved end residues are trimmed from each CDR3. The size entry is marked missing in some rows and otherwise reads once, few, many or a size class.

.	TRBV7-3	TRBJ2-1	ASSPRLAGVPEQF
.	TRBV7-2	TRBJ2-2	ASSPGWGLAGVNTGELF
.	TRBV4-1	TRBJ1-5	ASSQDPRGQPQH
few	TRBV4-2	TRBJ1-1	ASSRDSPNTEAF
once	TRBV7-3	TRBJ2-5	ASSSAGTAETQY
.	TRBV19	TRBJ1-1	ASSSDRGTEAF
.	TRBV30	TRBJ2-5	AWSSWTSGSYRETQY
.	TRBV15	TRBJ1-5	ATSTILNQPQH
.	TRBV5-1	TRBJ2-5	ASSLGGTAPQETQY
.	TRBV5-1	TRBJ2-7	ASSYFPGQGLAGGPRDEQY
.	TRBV11-3	TRBJ2-2	ASSLGQGTPTGELF
few	TRBV20-1	TRBJ1-3	SASRQVHL
.	TRBV6-1	TRBJ1-2	ASRINYGYT
.	TRBV5-1	TRBJ1-4	ASSLGATNEKLF
.	TRBV5-4	TRBJ2-3	ASTPSVSGNTDTQY
.	TRBV9	TRBJ2-1	ASSVGRGRGYNEQF
.	TRBV19	TRBJ1-5	ASSIRAGGRNSNQPQH
few	TRBV19	TRBJ1-1	ASVAWGAEAF